Following are 5 T cell receptor beta chains from one sample sequenced in a study of blood T cell repertoires in COVID-19. The protocol was immunoSEQ multiplex PCR, while the TCRdb copy is restricted to in-frame clones and leaves out a portion. Counted here are roughly 81,000 clones, around 85% occurring once; the ten biggest clones make up under 9.5%. Material: peripheral blood. All receptors come from a man between 25 and 39 years old with acute or convalescent COVID-19.

The V call is TRBV27, the J call TRBJ2-7; D is undetermined. CDR3 length: 13 amino acids. Trimming cost V 6 bases and J 0 bases, with 9 bases left between them. The germline V gene has CDR1 MNHEY and CDR2 SMNVEV (reference sequence). CDR3 DNA sequence: TGTGCCAGCAGACCCGAGAGCTCCTACGAGCAGTACTTC. This codes for CASRPESSYEQYF.

The table lists this clone with a count of one. The chain carries TRBV4-1 and TRBJ2-3; D uncertain. Germline lookup yields CDR1 MGHRA and CDR2 YSYEKL. This CDR3 is 14 amino acids long. Between the trimmed V and J ends, which lost 3 bases and 0 bases, there was a span of 7 bases. In DNA form, the CDR3 reads TGCGCCAGCAGCCAGGGCTTTAGCACAGATACGCAGTATTTT. It translates to CASSQGFSTDTQYF.

V usage is TRBV7-7 and J usage is TRBJ2-1, with 10 positions matching TRBD2. From germline, CDR1 is SSHAT and CDR2 FNYEAQ (reference sequence). Trimming at V came to 0 bases and at J to 6 bases, leaving 2 bases not matched to a gene. CDR3 size: 15 residues. CDR3 sequence (DNA): TGTGCCAGCAGCTTAGCCCTAGCGGGAGCCAATGAGCAGTTCTTC. Amino acids: CASSLALAGANEQFF.

This clone has only a few counts. The chain links TRBV20-1 to TRBJ2-7; maybe TRBD1 (6 bases). Germline CDR1 DFQATT, CDR2 SNEGSKA (reference sequence). This CDR3 comprises 11 residues. With 7 bases removed from V and 6 bases from J, the gap between germline ends came to 13 bases. The CDR3 here is CSGNGGLEQYF. The CDR3 DNA reads TGCAGTGGGAATGGGGGCCTCGAGCAGTACTTC.

The chain recombines TRBV2 with TRBJ1-6, with TRBD1 as a possible D gene (5 bases). CDR3 length equals 16 residues. Trimming removed 2 bases from V and 6 bases from J, with 14 bases in between. The V gene's germline CDR1 is SNHLY and CDR2 FYNNEI. The DNA for the CDR3 is TGTGCCAGCAGTGAACAGGGCCACGTTGTTAATTCACCCCTCCACTTT. This sequence encodes CASSEQGHVVNSPLHF. The full variable domain, completed using reference TRBV2 and TRBJ1-6, is EPEVTQTPSHQVTQMGQEVILRCVPISNHLYFYWYRQILGQKVEFLVSFYNNEISEKSEIFDDQFSVERPDGSNFTLKIRSTKLEDSAMYFCASSEQGHVVNSPLHFGNGTRLTVT.